One sample yielded the 26 T cell receptor beta chains listed below, sequenced in a study of blood T cell repertoires in COVID-19. Profiled with immunoSEQ multiplex PCR; TCRdb holds only in-frame clones, not every one. The table lists some 100,000 clones, roughly 92% of them singletons. The source material was peripheral blood. These receptors came from a man aged 50 to 60 with active COVID-19.

This chain connects TRBV19 to TRBJ1-4; D is uncertain. This CDR3 is built from 13 residues. V shed 5 bases and J shed 5 bases, with 9 bases lying between them. CDR1 LNHDA and CDR2 SQIVND come from the germline V gene (reference sequence). CDR3 in DNA: TGTGCCAGTAGTCCCAGGCAGAATGAAAAACTGTTTTTT. Its protein is CASSPRQNEKLFF.

V gene TRBV6-5 combines with J gene TRBJ1-1, with TRBD1 matching 9 bases. Germline V gene lookup returns CDR1 MNHEY and CDR2 SVGAGI. The V and J ends lost 1 base and 0 bases, in that order; junction bases with no gene match: 0. The CDR3 runs to 15 residues. DNA for the CDR3: TGTGCCAGCAGTTACTACAGGGGGCTGAACACTGAAGCTTTCTTT. Protein sequence: CASSYYRGLNTEAFF.

V is TRBV18 and J is TRBJ1-1; TRBD1 might be the D (5 bases). There are 15 residues in the CDR3. From germline, CDR1 is KGHSH and CDR2 LQKENI. The V and J ends lost 3 bases and 1 base respectively, with 12 bases between them. The CDR3 bases are TGTGCCAGCTCACCTCAGACAGCCTCGAACACTGAAGCTTTCTTT. It translates to CASSPQTASNTEAFF.

This clone was found once. This chain joins TRBV11-2 and TRBJ2-7; no firm D call. The CDR3 contains 12 residues. The ends were cut back, 3 bases at V and 6 bases at J, with 9 bases in the middle. CDR1 is SGHAT, CDR2 FQNNGV, per germline. CDR3: CASSFFSREQYF. The CDR3 DNA reads as TGTGCCAGCAGCTTTTTTTCTCGCGAGCAGTACTTC.

V gene TRBV18 combines with J gene TRBJ2-5, with D uncertain. This CDR3 spans 15 amino acids. Germline V gives CDR1 KGHSH, CDR2 LQKENI. The V end was cut by 2 bases, the J end by 2 bases, with 12 bases between. CDR3 nucleotides: TGTGCCAGCTCACCAAATTTAGCAGATCAAGAGACCCAGTACTTC. Translation: CASSPNLADQETQYF.

The J gene is TRBJ2-1, the V gene TRBV24-1; 8 bases align to TRBD1. This CDR3 comprises 17 residues. V lost 4 bases and J lost 2; bases outside the gene matches: 9. Germline V CDR1 and CDR2: KGHDR, SFDVKD. In DNA, the CDR3 is TGTGCCACCAGTGACGTGCAGGGGGCTACCGCCTACAATGAGCAGTTCTTC. It specifies CATSDVQGATAYNEQFF.

CDR3 DNA: TGTGCCAGCAGCCGTGGGACATACCTTAATGAGCAGTTCTTC. Translating gives CASSRGTYLNEQFF. The chain carries TRBV3-1 (or the pseudogene TRBV3-2) and TRBJ2-1, with D tentatively TRBD1 (6 bases). Germline-derived CDR1 and CDR2 are LGHDT and YNNKEL (reference sequence). V was trimmed by 4 bases and J by 7 bases, leaving 14 bases between them. The CDR3 spans 14 residues.

The rearrangement joins TRBV2 to TRBJ1-1; 9 bases are shared with TRBD1. The CDR3 has 13 amino acids. The V gene end was trimmed by 9 bases and the J gene end by 6 bases; junction bases not matched to a gene: 8. Germline values: CDR1 SNHLY, CDR2 FYNNEI. CDR3 amino acids: CASSGQGIAEAFF. Here the CDR3 DNA reads TGTGCCAGTTCAGGACAGGGGATCGCTGAAGCTTTCTTT.

The chain joins TRBV6-6 to TRBJ2-5; TRBD1 aligns across 7 bases. The V gene's germline CDR1 is MNHNY and CDR2 SVGAGI (reference sequence). J was trimmed by 1 base and V by 3 bases; bases with no gene match: 5. This CDR3 spans 15 amino acids. As DNA, the CDR3 is TGTGCCAGCAGTTATGCCGGGACAGCCCAAGAGACCCAGTACTTC. It codes for CASSYAGTAQETQYF.

The genes are TRBV5-1 and TRBJ2-3, with D tentatively TRBD1 (6 bases). This CDR3 comprises 16 residues. Germline V gene lookup returns CDR1 SGHRS and CDR2 YFSETQ. Trimming took 0 bases from V and 0 from J, leaving 11 bases between them. CDR3 sequence reads: CASSLETGASTDTQYF. CDR3 DNA: TGCGCCAGCAGCTTGGAGACAGGAGCTAGCACAGATACGCAGTATTTT.

The chain is built from TRBV6-5 and TRBJ1-6; 10 bases match TRBD1. Germline loops: CDR1 MNHEY, CDR2 SVGAGI. V shed 8 bases, J shed 9 bases, and the junction held 10 bases outside the gene matches. The CDR3 is made up of 15 amino acids. Here the CDR3 reads CASGRDRGYGSPLHF. The DNA for the CDR3 is TGTGCCAGCGGCCGGGACAGGGGATATGGTTCACCCCTCCACTTT.

The chain carries TRBV11-2 and TRBJ1-2; D perhaps matches TRBD1 (5 bases). The CDR3 is 14 residues long. Between the trimmed V and J ends, which lost 5 bases and 7 bases, there was a span of 17 bases. Germline V lookup: CDR1 SGHAT, CDR2 FQNNGV. The CDR3 protein is CASSRTRGGSGYTF. The CDR3 bases are TGTGCCAGCAGCCGAACCCGGGGGGGTAGTGGCTACACCTTC. The full variable domain, in which reference TRBV11-2 and TRBJ1-2 provide the parts outside the CDR3, is EAGVAQSPRYKIIEKRQSVAFWCNPISGHATLYWYQQILGQGPKLLIQFQNNGVVDDSQLPKDRFSAERLKGVDSTLKIQPAKLEDSAVYLCASSRTRGGSGYTFGSGTRLTVV.

This sequence joins TRBV10-2 and TRBJ2-4; D call uncertain. Trimming removed 3 bases at V and 5 bases at J, with 11 bases between. Looked up from germline, CDR1 is WSHSY and CDR2 is SAAADI. This CDR3 contains 14 residues. Here the CDR3 reads CASSEEPLENIQYF. CDR3 DNA sequence: TGCGCCAGCAGTGAAGAGCCCCTAGAAAACATTCAGTACTTC.

This rearrangement joins TRBV9 to TRBJ2-5, with 12 nucleotides matching TRBD2. Germline values: CDR1 SGDLS, CDR2 YYNGEE. The V and J ends lost 2 bases and 4 bases, in that order; junction bases with no gene match: 15. The CDR3 spans 19 residues. In DNA form, the CDR3 reads TGTGCCAGCAGCGTTGGGAAAGGACTAGCGGGATATATGGGAGAGACCCAGTACTTC. Its translation is CASSVGKGLAGYMGETQYF.

There are a few counts of this clone. The rearrangement uses TRBV7-9 and TRBJ1-5; TRBD1 is a possible D gene (6 bases). This CDR3 is built from 15 residues. V was shortened by 5 bases and J by 3 bases, with 14 bases between the two germline ends. Germline V gives CDR1 SEHNR, CDR2 FQNEAQ (reference sequence). CDR3 sequence (DNA): TGTGCCAGCAGCCCGGCAGGGGTCTACAATCAGCCCCAGCATTTT. This gives the protein CASSPAGVYNQPQHF. Full variable domain (remainder filled in from reference TRBV7-9 and TRBJ1-5): DTGVSQNPRHKITKRGQNVTFRCDPISEHNRLYWYRQTLGQGPEFLTYFQNEAQLEKSRLLSDRFSAERPKGSFSTLEIQRTEQGDSAMYLCASSPAGVYNQPQHFGDGTRLSIL.

The chain recombines TRBV5-4 with TRBJ2-7; 9 nucleotides line up with TRBD1. This CDR3 comprises 14 residues. CDR1 is SGHNT, CDR2 YYREEE, per germline (reference sequence). After removal of 4 bases from V and 4 bases from J, the junction contained 6 bases not matched to a gene. CDR3 amino acids: CASSRPGQGYEQYF. Written as DNA, the CDR3 is TGTGCCAGCAGCCGACCGGGACAGGGATACGAGCAGTACTTC. Using reference TRBV5-4 and TRBJ2-7 for the parts outside the CDR3, the full variable domain is ETGVTQSPTHLIKTRGQQVTLRCSSQSGHNTVSWYQQALGQGPQFIFQYYREEENGRGNFPPRFSGLQFPNYSSELNVNALELDDSALYLCASSRPGQGYEQYFGPGTRLTVT.

The chain joins TRBV24-1 to TRBJ2-7, with D uncertain. Trimming cost V 7 bases and J 0 bases, with 3 bases left between them. Germline values: CDR1 KGHDR, CDR2 SFDVKD. The CDR3 is 11 residues long. CDR3 coding DNA: TGTGCCACCAGCTACTCCTACGAGCAGTACGTC. Its protein is CATSYSYEQYV.

The chain uses TRBV11-3 and TRBJ2-3; 9 bases agree with TRBD2. Germline trimming cut 4 bases from V and 4 bases from J; bases unmatched to any gene: 6. The germline CDR1 and CDR2 sequences are SGHNT and YENEEA. The CDR3 has 15 amino acids. Here the CDR3 reads CASSSQTSGADTQYF. In DNA form, the CDR3 reads TGTGCCAGCAGCTCACAGACTAGCGGTGCAGATACGCAGTATTTT.

This sequence joins TRBV4-1 and TRBJ1-3, with 8 nucleotides matching TRBD1. Germline assignment: CDR1 MGHRA and CDR2 YSYEKL. V gave up 0 bases and J gave up 8 bases; unmatched junction bases: 9. CDR3 length: 16 amino acids. The CDR3 here is CASSQEEGQVRDTIYF. In DNA, the CDR3 is TGCGCCAGCAGCCAAGAGGAGGGACAGGTGCGCGACACCATATATTTT.

The chain couples TRBV4-2 to TRBJ2-7, with TRBD2 matching 11 bases. Germline V gives CDR1 LGHNA, CDR2 YNFKEQ. With V trimmed by 0 bases and J by 4 bases, 11 bases remained unmatched. CDR3 length equals 18 residues. In DNA, the CDR3 is TGTGCCAGCAGCCAAGAGTGGAACCTAGCGGGGGGCGGGTACGAGCAGTACTTC. Protein product: CASSQEWNLAGGGYEQYF.

V and J are TRBV5-1 and TRBJ1-1; D uncertain. There are 15 residues in the CDR3. Germline assignment: CDR1 SGHRS and CDR2 YFSETQ. The V end lost 4 bases, the J end lost 4 bases, and 17 bases lay between the germline ends. In DNA, the CDR3 is TGCGCCAGCAGCCCTCGTGCGGGGTCCCGCACTGAAGCTTTCTTT. Amino acid sequence: CASSPRAGSRTEAFF.

The rearrangement joins TRBV13 to TRBJ2-3; no clear D. Germline V gene lookup returns CDR1 PRHDT and CDR2 FYEKMQ (reference sequence). The germline V and J ends were trimmed by 0 bases and 0 bases, with 4 bases remaining between them. The CDR3 consists of 14 residues. CDR3: CASSLGSSTDTQYF. DNA for the CDR3: TGTGCCAGCAGCTTAGGATCTAGCACAGATACGCAGTATTTT.

This clone was observed a single time. The CDR3 nucleotides are TGTGCCAGCAGCTTGATGGACAGTTTGGCCGGGGAGCTGTTTTTT. As protein: CASSLMDSLAGELFF. This chain joins TRBV7-8 and TRBJ2-2; maybe TRBD1 (6 bases). Germline V gene sequence: CDR1 SGHVS, CDR2 FQNEAQ. V was clipped by 3 bases and J by 6 bases, with 14 bases between them. The CDR3 sequence is 15 residues long.

This clone showed up just a few times. The chain has TRBV5-1 and TRBJ2-2; D unclear. CDR1 is SGHRS and CDR2 is YFSETQ in the germline V gene. Trimming removed 5 bases at V and 3 bases at J, with 8 bases between. This CDR3 region has 13 residues. As DNA, the CDR3 is TGCGCCAGCAGTCTACAGTACACCGGGGAGCTGTTTTTT. The encoded protein is CASSLQYTGELFF.

The V and J genes are TRBV2 and TRBJ1-1; 7 bases agree with TRBD1. Germline CDR1 reads SNHLY; CDR2 reads FYNNEI. The CDR3 has 14 residues. J gave up 1 base and V 5 bases, and 4 bases lay outside the gene matches. The CDR3 nucleotides read TGTGCCAGCAGTTTTCGACAGGGGAACACTGAAGCTTTCTTT. As protein: CASSFRQGNTEAFF.

The chain uses TRBV7-9 and TRBJ2-1; 7 nucleotides agree with TRBD2. This CDR3 spans 13 amino acids. Germline trimming cut 5 bases from V and 7 bases from J; bases unmatched to any gene: 5. Germline CDR1 is SEHNR and CDR2 is FQNEAQ (reference sequence). CDR3 sequence (DNA): TGTGCCAGCAGCAACGGACTAGAGAATGAGCAGTTCTTC. Translated, it gives CASSNGLENEQFF.